This T cell receptor beta chain was captured in a study of shared clonotypes between healthy human individuals. V was pared by 1 base and J by 3 bases, with 13 bases between. The CDR3 runs 15 residues. Germline-derived CDR1 and CDR2 are MGHRA and YSYEKL. When replicate PCRs were run on sorted subsets, they used about 200 ng DNA, around 33,000 T cell genomes. Clones were read by immunoSEQ multiplex PCR, and TCRdb kept only the in-frame ones, dropping some. In the table there are about 680,000 clones, approximately 90% of which are singletons. As for this clone: The antigen is not known.

The naive CD8 subset, CD45RO-negative cells positively selected for CCR7, excluded terminally differentiated effector memory CD45RA+ cells. Findings of the study overall: Lower generation probabilities were found for non-shared clonotypes than for those shared by all four donors. With few donors, the genetic and exposure-history diversity represented was limited. Depth was large, yet rarefaction showed that sorted-subset sequencing was incomplete.

This receptor was taken from a man under 40 in good health. The chain joins TRBV4-1 to TRBJ2-7; possibly TRBD1 for D (6 bases). The sample consisted of naive CD8+ T cells sorted from blood. This CDR3 reads CASSQVVTGNYEQYF. CDR3 DNA sequence: TGCGCCAGCAGCCAAGTAGTCACAGGGAACTACGAGCAGTACTTC.